This T cell receptor (beta chain) appears in the sequencing data of a study of T cells after yellow fever vaccination. 5'RACE template switching added a universal primer site and UMIs to TCR cDNA. TCRdb ran MiXCR on the 5' RACE reads and lists one entry per CDR3 protein. The data contain approximately 450,000 distinct CDR3 sequences, about 17% of them singletons. Only a few counts were recorded for this clonotype. The antigen is not known. Study-wide points: The booster saw the reappearance of most primary-vaccination clones (approximately 97% CD4, about 90% CD8). Just a small share of clonotypes turned up in the CD4 compartment as well as the CD8 compartment.

The trim removed 0 bases at V and 3 bases at J, leaving 10 bases unmatched. CDR3 size: 17 residues. CDR1 and CDR2 from the germline V gene are DFQATT and SNEGSKA (reference sequence). The chain is built from TRBV20-1 and TRBJ2-7; 11 nucleotides line up with TRBD2. The sequencing used PBMCs, collected before the yellow fever booster vaccination. The TCR was taken from a man between 18 and 29 years old who received the YFV17D yellow fever vaccine. This chain's CDR3 is CSARDSLGTSGNYEQYF. Here the CDR3 DNA reads TGCAGTGCTAGAGATTCGTTGGGGACTAGCGGCAACTACGAGCAGTACTTC.